This T cell receptor beta chain was sequenced in a study of cytomegalovirus exposure and HLA in healthy donors. The study, taken as a whole, reports: Analysis was carried out at a later point, and it linked a missense DCLRE1C variant to TCR beta V- and J-gene trimming. An observed cluster of highly shared sequence variants was recorded as a likely sequencing artifact.

The PCR contained 60 Vbeta and 13 Jbeta primers. TCRdb keeps only in-frame clones here, not all; method: immunoSEQ multiplex PCR. The sample holds about 160,000 clones; about four fifths are singletons and the top ten take around 0.98%. This CDR3 has 18 residues. The germline V gene encodes CDR1 SGHRS and CDR2 YFSETQ. With V trimmed by 0 bases and J by 0 bases, 8 bases remained unmatched. In the case of this clone: The antigen is unknown.

The TCR sequence derives from a man aged 30 to 39 in good health and CMV-seronegative. The sequencing input was PBMCs. The gene calls are TRBV5-1 and TRBJ1-4; 7 bases agree with TRBD1. CDR3 loop: CASSLAERGGTTNEKLFF. CDR3 in DNA: TGCGCCAGCAGCTTGGCCGAAAGAGGGGGCACAACTAATGAAAAACTGTTTTTT.